Given below is one T cell receptor beta chain in context. From germline, CDR1 is MNHNY and CDR2 SVGAGI (reference sequence). The CDR3 is made up of 15 amino acids. Trimming removed 4 bases from V and 2 bases from J, with 13 bases in between. This sample is drawn from a study of T cell changes during pregnancy in multiple sclerosis. Generated by immunoSEQ multiplex PCR, the TCRdb table keeps only in-frame clones and is missing some. The table shows about 36,000 clones, with 90% to 95% occurring only once. This TCR was recovered from a female donor in good health, enrolled as a control in a pregnancy study. This chain links TRBV6-6 with TRBJ2-3; D might be TRBD1 (6 bases). The source material was CD4+ T cells from peripheral blood mononuclear cells, sampled in the second trimester of pregnancy. CDR3 amino acids: CASSLRDTFTDTQYF. CDR3 bases: TGTGCCAGCAGTTTACGGGACACCTTCACAGATACGCAGTATTTT.